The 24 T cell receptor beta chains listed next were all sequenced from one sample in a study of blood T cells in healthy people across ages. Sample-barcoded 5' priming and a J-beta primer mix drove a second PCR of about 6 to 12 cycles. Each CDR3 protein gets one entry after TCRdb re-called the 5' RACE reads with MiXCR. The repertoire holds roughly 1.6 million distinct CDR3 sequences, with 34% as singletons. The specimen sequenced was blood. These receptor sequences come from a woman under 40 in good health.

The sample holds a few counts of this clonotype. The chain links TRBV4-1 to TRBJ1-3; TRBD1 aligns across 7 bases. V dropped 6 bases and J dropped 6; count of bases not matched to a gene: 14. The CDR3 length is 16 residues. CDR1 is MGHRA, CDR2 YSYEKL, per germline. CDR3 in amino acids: CASSQPRQGVENTIYF. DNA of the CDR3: TGCGCCAGCAGTCAACCGAGACAGGGAGTGGAAAACACCATATATTTT.

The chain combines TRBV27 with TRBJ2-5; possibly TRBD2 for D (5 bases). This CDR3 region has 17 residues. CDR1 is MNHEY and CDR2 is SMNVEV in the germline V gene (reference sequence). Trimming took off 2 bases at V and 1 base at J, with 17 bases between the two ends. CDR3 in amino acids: CASSLLGSGTSQETQYF. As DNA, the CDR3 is TGTGCCAGCAGTTTACTCGGCTCGGGAACCTCCCAAGAGACCCAGTACTTC.

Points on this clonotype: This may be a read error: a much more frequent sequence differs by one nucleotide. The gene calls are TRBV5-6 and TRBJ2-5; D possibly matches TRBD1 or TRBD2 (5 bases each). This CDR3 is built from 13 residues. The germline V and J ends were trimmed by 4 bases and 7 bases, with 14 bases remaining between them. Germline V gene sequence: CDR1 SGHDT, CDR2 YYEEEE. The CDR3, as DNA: TGTGCCAGCAGCGGGGGTATTGGGGGGACCCAGTACTTC. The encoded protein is CASSGGIGGTQYF. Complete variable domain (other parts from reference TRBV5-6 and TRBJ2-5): DAGVTQSPTHLIKTRGQQVTLRCSPKSGHDTVSWYQQALGQGPQFIFQYYEEEERQRGNFPDRFSGHQFPNYSSELNVNALLLGDSALYLCASSGGIGGTQYFGPGTRLLVL.

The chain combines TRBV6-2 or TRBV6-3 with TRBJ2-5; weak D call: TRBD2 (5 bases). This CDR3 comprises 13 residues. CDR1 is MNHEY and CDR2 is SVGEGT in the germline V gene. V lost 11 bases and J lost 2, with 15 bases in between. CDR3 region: CAARESLQETQYF. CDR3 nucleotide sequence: TGTGCCGCGAGGGAGAGCCTACAAGAGACCCAGTACTTC.

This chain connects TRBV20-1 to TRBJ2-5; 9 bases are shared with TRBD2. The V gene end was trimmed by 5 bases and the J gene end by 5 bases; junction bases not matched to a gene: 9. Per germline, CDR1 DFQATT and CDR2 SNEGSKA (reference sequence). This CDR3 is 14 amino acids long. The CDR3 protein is CSAPPRTSDETQYF. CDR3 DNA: TGCAGTGCTCCACCGAGGACTAGCGATGAGACCCAGTACTTC.

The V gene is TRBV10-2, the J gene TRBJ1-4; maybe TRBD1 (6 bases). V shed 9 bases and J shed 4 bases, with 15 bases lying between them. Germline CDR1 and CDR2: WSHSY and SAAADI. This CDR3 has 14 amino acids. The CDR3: CASWGGAVNEKLFF. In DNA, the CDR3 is TGCGCCAGTTGGGGGGGGGCAGTTAATGAAAAACTGTTTTTT.

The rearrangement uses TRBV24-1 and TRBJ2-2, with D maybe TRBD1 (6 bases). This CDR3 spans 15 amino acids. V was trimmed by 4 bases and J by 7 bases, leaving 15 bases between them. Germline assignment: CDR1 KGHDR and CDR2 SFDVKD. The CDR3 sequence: CATSDRPGDDGELFF. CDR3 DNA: TGTGCCACCAGTGACCGACCAGGGGACGACGGGGAGCTGTTTTTT.

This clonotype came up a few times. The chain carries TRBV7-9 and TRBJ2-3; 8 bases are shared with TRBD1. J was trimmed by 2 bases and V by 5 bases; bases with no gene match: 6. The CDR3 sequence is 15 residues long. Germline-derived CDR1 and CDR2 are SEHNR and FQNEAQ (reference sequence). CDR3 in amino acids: CASSPRTGPTDTQYF. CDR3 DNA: TGTGCCAGCAGCCCGCGGACAGGGCCCACAGATACGCAGTATTTT.

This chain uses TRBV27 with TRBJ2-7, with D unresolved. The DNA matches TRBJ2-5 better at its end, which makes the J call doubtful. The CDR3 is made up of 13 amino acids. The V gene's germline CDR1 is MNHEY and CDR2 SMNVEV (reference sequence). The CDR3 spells CASSKRTRETQYF. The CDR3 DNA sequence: TGTGCCAGCAGCAAACGAACTCGAGAGACCCAGTACTTC.

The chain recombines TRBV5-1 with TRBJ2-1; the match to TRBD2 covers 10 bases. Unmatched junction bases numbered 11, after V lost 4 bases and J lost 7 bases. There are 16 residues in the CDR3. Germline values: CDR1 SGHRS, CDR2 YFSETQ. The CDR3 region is CASSPRERGGNNEQFF. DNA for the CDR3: TGCGCCAGCAGCCCCCGGGAGCGGGGGGGCAATAATGAGCAGTTCTTC.

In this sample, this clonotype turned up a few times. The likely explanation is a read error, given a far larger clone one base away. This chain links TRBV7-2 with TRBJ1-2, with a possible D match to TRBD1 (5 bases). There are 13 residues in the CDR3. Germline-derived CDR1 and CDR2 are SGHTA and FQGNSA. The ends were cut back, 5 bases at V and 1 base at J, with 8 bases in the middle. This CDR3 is CASSPDNNYGYTF. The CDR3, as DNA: TGTGCCAGCAGCCCGGACAATAACTATGGCTACACCTTC.

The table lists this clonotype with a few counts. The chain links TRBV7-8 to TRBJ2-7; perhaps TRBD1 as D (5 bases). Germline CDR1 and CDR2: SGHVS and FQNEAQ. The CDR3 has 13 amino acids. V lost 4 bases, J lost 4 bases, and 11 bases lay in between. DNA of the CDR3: TGTGCCAGCAGCTACCACAGGAGTTACGAGCAGTACTTC. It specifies CASSYHRSYEQYF.

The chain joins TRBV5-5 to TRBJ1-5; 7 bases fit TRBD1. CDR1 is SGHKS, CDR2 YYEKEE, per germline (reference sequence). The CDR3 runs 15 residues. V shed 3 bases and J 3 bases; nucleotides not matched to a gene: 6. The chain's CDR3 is CASSSRGQINQPQHF. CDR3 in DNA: TGTGCCAGCAGCTCCCGGGGACAGATCAATCAGCCCCAGCATTTT.

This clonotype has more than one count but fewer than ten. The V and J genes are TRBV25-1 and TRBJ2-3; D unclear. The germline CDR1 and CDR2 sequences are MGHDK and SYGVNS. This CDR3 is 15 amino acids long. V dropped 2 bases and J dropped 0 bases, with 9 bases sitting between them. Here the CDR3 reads CASSEAQLSTDTQYF. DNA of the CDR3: TGTGCCAGCAGTGAAGCGCAACTTAGCACAGATACGCAGTATTTT. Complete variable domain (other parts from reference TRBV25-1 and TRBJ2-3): EADIYQTPRYLVIGTGKKITLECSQTMGHDKMYWYQQDPGMELHLIHYSYGVNSTEKGDLSSESTVSRIRTEHFPLTLESARPSHTSQYLCASSEAQLSTDTQYFGPGTRLTVL.

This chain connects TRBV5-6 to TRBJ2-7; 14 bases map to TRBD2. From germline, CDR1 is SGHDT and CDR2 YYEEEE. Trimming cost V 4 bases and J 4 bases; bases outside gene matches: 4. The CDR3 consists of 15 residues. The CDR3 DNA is TGTGCCAGCAGCGGCGGGACTAGCGGGAGATACGAGCAGTACTTC. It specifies CASSGGTSGRYEQYF.

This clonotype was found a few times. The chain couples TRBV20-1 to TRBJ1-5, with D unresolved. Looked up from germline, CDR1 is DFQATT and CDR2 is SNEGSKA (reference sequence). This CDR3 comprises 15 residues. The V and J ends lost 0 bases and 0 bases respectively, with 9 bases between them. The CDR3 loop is CSAREGVGSNQPQHF. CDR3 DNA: TGCAGTGCTAGAGAAGGAGTCGGTAGCAATCAGCCCCAGCATTTT.

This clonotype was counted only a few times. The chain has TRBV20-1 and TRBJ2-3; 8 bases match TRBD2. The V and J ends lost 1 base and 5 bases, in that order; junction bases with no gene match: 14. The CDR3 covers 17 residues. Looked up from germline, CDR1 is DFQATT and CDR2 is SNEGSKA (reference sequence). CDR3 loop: CSARVSLLSGGRDTQYF. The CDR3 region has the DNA TGCAGTGCTAGAGTGAGCTTACTGTCGGGAGGGCGAGATACGCAGTATTTT.

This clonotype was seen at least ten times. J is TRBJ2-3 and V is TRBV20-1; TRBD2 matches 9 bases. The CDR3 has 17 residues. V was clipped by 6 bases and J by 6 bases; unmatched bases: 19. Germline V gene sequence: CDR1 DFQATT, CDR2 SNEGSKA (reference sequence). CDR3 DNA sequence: TGCAGTGCCAAGGTCCGGGGAGGGGGACTAGCATATGATACGCAGTATTTT. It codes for CSAKVRGGGLAYDTQYF.

The CDR3 DNA reads TGTGCCATCAGTGGGTCAGCGGGGGGCACAGATACGCAGTATTTT. Its protein is CAISGSAGGTDTQYF. The chain uses TRBV10-3 and TRBJ2-3; 8 nucleotides align to TRBD2. V shed 4 bases, J shed 1 base, and the junction held 4 bases outside the gene matches. This CDR3 region has 15 residues. CDR1 and CDR2 (germline): ENHRY, SYGVKD.

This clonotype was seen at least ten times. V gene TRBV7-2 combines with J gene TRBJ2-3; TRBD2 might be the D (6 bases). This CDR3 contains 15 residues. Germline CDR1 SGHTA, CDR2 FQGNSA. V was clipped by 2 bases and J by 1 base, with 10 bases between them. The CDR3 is CASSLLGGGTDTQYF. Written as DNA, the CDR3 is TGTGCCAGCAGCTTACTGGGGGGTGGCACAGATACGCAGTATTTT.

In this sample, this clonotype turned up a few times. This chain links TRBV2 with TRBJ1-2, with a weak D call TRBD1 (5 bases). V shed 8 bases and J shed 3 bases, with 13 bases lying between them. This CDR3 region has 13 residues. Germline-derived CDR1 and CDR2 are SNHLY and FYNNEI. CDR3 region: CASPQGFDYGYTF. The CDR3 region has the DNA TGTGCCAGCCCGCAGGGTTTTGACTATGGCTACACCTTC.

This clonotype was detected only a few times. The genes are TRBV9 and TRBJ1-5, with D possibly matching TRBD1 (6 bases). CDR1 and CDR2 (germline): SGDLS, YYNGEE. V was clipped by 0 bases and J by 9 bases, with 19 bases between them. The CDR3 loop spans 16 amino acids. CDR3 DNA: TGTGCCAGCAGCGTAGGGGCACGGACAGAGGACCTGCCCCAGCATTTT. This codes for CASSVGARTEDLPQHF. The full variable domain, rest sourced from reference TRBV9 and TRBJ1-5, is DSGVTQTPKHLITATGQRVTLRCSPRSGDLSVYWYQQSLDQGLQFLIQYYNGEERAKGNILERFSAQQFPDLHSELNLSSLELGDSALYFCASSVGARTEDLPQHFGDGTRLSIL.

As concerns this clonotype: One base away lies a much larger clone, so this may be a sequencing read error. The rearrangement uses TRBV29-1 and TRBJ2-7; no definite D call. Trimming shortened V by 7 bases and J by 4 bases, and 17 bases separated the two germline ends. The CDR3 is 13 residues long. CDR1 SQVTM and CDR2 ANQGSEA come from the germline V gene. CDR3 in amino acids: CSAQSENRYEQYF. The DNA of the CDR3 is TGCAGCGCTCAATCGGAGAACCGGTACGAGCAGTACTTC.

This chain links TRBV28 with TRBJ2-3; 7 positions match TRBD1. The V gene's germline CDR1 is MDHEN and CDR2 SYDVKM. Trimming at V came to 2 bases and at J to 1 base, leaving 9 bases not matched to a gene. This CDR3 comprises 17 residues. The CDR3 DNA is TGTGCCAGCAGTTTACCCCAAGGGGGCGCGGGCACAGATACGCAGTATTTT. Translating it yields CASSLPQGGAGTDTQYF. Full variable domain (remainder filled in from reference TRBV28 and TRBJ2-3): DVKVTQSSRYLVKRTGEKVFLECVQDMDHENMFWYRQDPGLGLRLIYFSYDVKMKEKGDIPEGYSVSREKKERFSLILESASTNQTSMYLCASSLPQGGAGTDTQYFGPGTRLTVL.